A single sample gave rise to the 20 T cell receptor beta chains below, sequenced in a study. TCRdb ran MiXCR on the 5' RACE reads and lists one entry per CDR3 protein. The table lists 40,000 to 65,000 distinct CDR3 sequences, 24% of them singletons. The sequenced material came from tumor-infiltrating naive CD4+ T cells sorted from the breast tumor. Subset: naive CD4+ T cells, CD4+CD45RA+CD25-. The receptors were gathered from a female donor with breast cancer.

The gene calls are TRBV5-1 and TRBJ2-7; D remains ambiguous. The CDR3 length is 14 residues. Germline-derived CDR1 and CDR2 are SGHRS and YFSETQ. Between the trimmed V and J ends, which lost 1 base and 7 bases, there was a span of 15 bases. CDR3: CASSLSTGAREQYF. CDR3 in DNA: TGCGCCAGCAGCTTGAGTACCGGAGCTCGAGAGCAGTACTTC.

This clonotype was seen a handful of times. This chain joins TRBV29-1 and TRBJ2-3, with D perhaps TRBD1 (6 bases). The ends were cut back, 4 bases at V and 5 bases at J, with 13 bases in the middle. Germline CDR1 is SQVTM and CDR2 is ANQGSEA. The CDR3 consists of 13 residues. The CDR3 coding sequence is TGCAGCGTTGTACAGGGATGGGGAGATACGCAGTATTTT. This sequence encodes CSVVQGWGDTQYF.

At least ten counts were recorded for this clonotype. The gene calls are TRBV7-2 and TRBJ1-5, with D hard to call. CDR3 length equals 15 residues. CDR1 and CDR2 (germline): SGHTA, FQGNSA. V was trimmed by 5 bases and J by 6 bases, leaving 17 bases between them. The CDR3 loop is CASSLNSGVGQPQHF. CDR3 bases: TGTGCCAGCAGCCTAAACAGCGGGGTGGGTCAGCCCCAGCATTTT.

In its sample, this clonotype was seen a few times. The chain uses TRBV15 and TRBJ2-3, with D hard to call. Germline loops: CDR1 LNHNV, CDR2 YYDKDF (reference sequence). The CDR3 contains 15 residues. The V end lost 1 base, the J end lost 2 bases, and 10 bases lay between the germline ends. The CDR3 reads CATSRGPGHTDTQYF. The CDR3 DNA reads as TGTGCCACCAGCAGAGGACCGGGCCACACAGATACGCAGTATTTT.

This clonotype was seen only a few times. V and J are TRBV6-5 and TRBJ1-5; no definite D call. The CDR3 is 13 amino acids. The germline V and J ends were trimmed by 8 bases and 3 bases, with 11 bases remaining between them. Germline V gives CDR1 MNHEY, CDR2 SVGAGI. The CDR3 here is CASAQRINQPQHF. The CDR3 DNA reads TGTGCCAGCGCACAGAGAATCAATCAGCCCCAGCATTTT.

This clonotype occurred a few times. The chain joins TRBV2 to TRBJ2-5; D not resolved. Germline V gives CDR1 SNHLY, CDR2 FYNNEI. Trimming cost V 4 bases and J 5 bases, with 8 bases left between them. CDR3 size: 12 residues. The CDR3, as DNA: TGTGCCAGCAGTGTTGGCCGGGAGACCCAGTACTTC. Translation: CASSVGRETQYF.

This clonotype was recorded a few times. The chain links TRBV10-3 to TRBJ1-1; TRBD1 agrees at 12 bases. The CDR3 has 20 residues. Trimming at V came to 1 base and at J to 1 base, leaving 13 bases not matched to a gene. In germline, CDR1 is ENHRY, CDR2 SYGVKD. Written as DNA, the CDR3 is TGTGCCATCAGTGAGTGGGGACAGGGGGCGCCCGTTAGTTGGAACACTGAAGCTTTCTTT. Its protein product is CAISEWGQGAPVSWNTEAFF.

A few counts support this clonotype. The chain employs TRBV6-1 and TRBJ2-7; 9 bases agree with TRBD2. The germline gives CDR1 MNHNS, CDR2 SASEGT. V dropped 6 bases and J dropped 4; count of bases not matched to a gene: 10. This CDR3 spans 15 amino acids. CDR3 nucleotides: TGTGCCAGCAGAAGGGAGCTAGCGGGGCTATACGAGCAGTACTTC. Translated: CASRRELAGLYEQYF.

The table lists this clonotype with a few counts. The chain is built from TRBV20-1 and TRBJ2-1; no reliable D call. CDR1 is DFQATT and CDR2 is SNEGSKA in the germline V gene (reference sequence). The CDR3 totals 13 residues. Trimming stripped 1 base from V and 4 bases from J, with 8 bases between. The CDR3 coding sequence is TGCAGTGCTAGAGCAGGCTTTTACAATGAGCAGTTCTTC. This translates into CSARAGFYNEQFF.

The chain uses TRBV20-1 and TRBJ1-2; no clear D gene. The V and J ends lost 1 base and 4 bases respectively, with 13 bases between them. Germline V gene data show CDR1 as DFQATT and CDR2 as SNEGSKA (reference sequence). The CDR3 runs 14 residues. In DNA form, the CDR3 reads TGCAGTGCTAGAGTGGCAGGAACCTTCTATGGCTACACCTTC. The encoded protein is CSARVAGTFYGYTF.

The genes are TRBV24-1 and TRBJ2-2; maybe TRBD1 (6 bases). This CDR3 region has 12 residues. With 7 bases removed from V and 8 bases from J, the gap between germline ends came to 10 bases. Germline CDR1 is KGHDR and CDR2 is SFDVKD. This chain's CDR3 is CATRPGTGELFF. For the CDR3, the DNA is TGTGCCACCAGACCCGGGACAGGGGAGCTGTTTTTT.

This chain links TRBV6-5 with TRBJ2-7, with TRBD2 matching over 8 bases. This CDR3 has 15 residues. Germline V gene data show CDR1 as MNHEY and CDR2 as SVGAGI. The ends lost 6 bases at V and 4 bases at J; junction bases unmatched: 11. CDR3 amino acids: CASSLRGSGEYEQYF. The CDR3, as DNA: TGTGCCAGCAGCCTTCGAGGTAGCGGGGAGTACGAGCAGTACTTC.

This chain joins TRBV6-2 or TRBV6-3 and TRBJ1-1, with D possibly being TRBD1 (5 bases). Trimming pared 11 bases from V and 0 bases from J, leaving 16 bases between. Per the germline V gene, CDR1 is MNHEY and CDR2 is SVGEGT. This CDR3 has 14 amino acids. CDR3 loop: CAAGRTHMNTEAFF. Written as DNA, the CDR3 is TGTGCCGCGGGACGGACTCACATGAACACTGAAGCTTTCTTT.

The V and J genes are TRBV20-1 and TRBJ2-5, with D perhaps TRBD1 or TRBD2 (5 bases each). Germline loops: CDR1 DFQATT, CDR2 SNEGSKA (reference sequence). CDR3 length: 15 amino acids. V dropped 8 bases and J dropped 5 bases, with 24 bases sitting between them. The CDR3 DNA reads TGCAGTACTAAAACCAAAGAGGGGACGCGGGAGACCCAGTACTTC. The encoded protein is CSTKTKEGTRETQYF.

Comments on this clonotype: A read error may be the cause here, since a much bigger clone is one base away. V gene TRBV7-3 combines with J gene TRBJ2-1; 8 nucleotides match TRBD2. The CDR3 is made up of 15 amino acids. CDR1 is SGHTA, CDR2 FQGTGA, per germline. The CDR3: CASREGGGGYNEQLF. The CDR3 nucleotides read TGTGCCAGCAGAGAAGGTGGCGGGGGGTACAATGAGCAGCTCTTC.

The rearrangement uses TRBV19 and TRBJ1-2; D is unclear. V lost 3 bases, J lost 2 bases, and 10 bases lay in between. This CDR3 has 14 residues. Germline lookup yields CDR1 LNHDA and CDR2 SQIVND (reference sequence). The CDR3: CASSMGYSNYGYTF. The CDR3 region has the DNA TGTGCCAGTAGTATGGGATACTCCAACTATGGCTACACCTTC. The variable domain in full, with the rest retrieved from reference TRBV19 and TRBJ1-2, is DGGITQSPKYLFRKEGQNVTLSCEQNLNHDAMYWYRQDPGQGLRLIYYSQIVNDFQKGDIAEGYSVSREKKESFPLTVTSAQKNPTAFYLCASSMGYSNYGYTFGSGTRLTVV.

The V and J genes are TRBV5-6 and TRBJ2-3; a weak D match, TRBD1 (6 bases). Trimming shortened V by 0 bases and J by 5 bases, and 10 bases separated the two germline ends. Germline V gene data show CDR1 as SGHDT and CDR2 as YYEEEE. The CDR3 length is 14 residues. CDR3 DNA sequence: TGTGCCAGCAGCTTGGACAGGGTAAAAGATACGCAGTATTTT. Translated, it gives CASSLDRVKDTQYF.

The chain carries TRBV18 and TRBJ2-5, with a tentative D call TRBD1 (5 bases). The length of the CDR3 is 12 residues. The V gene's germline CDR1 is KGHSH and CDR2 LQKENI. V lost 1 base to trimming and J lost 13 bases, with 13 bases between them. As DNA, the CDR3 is TGTGCCAGCTCACCACGGTCTGGGGCCGGGTACTTC. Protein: CASSPRSGAGYF.

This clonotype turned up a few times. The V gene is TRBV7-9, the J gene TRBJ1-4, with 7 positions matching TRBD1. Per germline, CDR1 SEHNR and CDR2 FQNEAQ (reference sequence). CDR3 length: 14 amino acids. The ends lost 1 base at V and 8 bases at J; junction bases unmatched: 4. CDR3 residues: CASSLGQGSEKLFF. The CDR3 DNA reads TGTGCCAGCAGCTTAGGACAGGGAAGCGAAAAACTGTTTTTT.

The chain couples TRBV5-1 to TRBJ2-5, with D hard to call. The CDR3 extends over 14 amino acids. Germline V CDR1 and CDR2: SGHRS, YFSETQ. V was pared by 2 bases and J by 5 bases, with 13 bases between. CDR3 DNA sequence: TGCGCCAGCAGCTTACCCACTCCCCAGGAGACCCAGTACTTC. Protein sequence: CASSLPTPQETQYF. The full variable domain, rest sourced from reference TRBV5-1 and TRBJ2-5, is KAGVTQTPRYLIKTRGQQVTLSCSPISGHRSVSWYQQTPGQGLQFLFEYFSETQRNKGNFPGRFSGRQFSNSRSEMNVSTLELGDSALYLCASSLPTPQETQYFGPGTRLLVL.